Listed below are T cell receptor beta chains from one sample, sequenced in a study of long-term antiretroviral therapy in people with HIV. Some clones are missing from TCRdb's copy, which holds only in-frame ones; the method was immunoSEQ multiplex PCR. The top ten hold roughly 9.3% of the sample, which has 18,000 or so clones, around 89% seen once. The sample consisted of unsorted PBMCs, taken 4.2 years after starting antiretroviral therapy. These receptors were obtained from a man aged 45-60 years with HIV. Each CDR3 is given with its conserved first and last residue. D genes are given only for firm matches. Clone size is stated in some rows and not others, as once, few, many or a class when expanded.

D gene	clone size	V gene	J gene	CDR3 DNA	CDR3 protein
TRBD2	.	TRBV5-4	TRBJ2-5	TGTGCCAGCAGCTTAGCGGGGCCCCAAGAGACCCAGTACTTC	CASSLAGPQETQYF
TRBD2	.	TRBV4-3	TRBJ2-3	TGCGCCAGCAGCCGGGACTACGGCTTCACAGATACGCAGTATTTT	CASSRDYGFTDTQYF
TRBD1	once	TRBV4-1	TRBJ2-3	TGCGCCAGCAGCCTCACCGGGACAGGCACAGATACGCAGTATTTT	CASSLTGTGTDTQYF
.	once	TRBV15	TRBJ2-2	TGTGCCACCAGGATTGACGGGAACACCGGGGAGCTGTTTTTT	CATRIDGNTGELFF
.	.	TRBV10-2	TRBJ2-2	TGCGCCAGCAGAGGAAACGCGAACACCGGGGAGCTGTTTTTT	CASRGNANTGELFF
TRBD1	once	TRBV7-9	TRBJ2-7	TGTGCCAGCAGCTCCGGACAGGGACCCTACGAGCAGTACTTC	CASSSGQGPYEQYF
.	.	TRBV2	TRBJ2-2	TGTGCCAGCAGTGAGGCATCGAACACCGGGGAGCTGTTTTTT	CASSEASNTGELFF
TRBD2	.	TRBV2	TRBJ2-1	TGTGCCAGCAGTGAGGGACTAGCGCTCTTC	CASSEGLALF
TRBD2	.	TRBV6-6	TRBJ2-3	TGTGCCAGCAGTTACTTTAGCGGGGGTAGCACAGATACGCAGTATTTT	CASSYFSGGSTDTQYF
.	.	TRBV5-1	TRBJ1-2	TGCGCCAGCAGCACCAGGGGAGGGGGGGCTGATGGCTACACCTTC	CASSTRGGGADGYTF
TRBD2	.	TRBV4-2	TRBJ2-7	TGTGCCAGCAGCCAAGATTTGGAAGCGGGGGGGTTCTGGCAGTACTTC	CASSQDLEAGGFWQYF
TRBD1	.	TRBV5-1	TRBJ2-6	TGCGCCAGCAGCCACCGGACAGGGGGCCCCTCTGGGGCCAACGTCCTGACTTTC	CASSHRTGGPSGANVLTF
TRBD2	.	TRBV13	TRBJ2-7	TGTGCCAGCAGCTTAGGCCCGAGAGCGGGGGCGTCCTACGAGCAGTACTTC	CASSLGPRAGASYEQYF
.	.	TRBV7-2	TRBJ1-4	TGTGCCAGCAGCTTAGGAGGGGAGGGTGAAAAACTGTTTTTT	CASSLGGEGEKLFF
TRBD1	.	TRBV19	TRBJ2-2	TGTGCCAGTAGGGACAGGGCAGAAGGCGGGGAGCTGTTTTTT	CASRDRAEGGELFF
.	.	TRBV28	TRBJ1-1	TGTGCCAGCAGTCTACCCCCAGGGGCCACTGAAGCTTTCTTT	CASSLPPGATEAFF
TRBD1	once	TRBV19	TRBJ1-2	TGTGCCAGTGTTCTGGACAGGGCGCTGTTCTATGGCTACACCTTC	CASVLDRALFYGYTF
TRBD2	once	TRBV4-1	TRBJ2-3	TGCGCCAGCAGCCAAGGTCGAGCGGGGGTCCCCACAGATACGCAGTATTTT	CASSQGRAGVPTDTQYF
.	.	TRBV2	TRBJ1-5	TGTGCCAGCAGTGGGGCCGGCAATCAGCCCCAGCATTTT	CASSGAGNQPQHF
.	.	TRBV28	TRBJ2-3	TGTGCCAGCAGTTCCCCCACCACAGATACGCAGTATTTT	CASSSPTTDTQYF
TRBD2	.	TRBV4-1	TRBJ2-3	TGCGCCGCACAGCGGGGGGAGGCTAGCACAGATACGCAGTATTTT	CAAQRGEASTDTQYF
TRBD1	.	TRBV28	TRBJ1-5	TGTGCCAGCAGTTTTGGGACAGGCAATCAGCCCCAGCATTTT	CASSFGTGNQPQHF
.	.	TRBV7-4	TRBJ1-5	TGTGCCAGCAGTCCAAGGGGGATTCAGCCCCAGCATTTT	CASSPRGIQPQHF
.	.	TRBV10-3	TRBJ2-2	TGTGCCATCAGTGACAGACCTCAAGACGCCGGGGAGCTGTTTTTT	CAISDRPQDAGELFF
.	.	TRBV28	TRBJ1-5	TGTGCCAGCACCGCAGGAGGGTATAGCAATCAGCCCCAGCATTTT	CASTAGGYSNQPQHF
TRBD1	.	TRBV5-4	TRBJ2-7	TGTGCCAGCAGCTCCTCCGGGACAGGGCCCTACGAGCAGTACTTC	CASSSSGTGPYEQYF
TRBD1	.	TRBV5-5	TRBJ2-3	TGTGCCAGCAGCTTGGAGACAGGGGGGATTAGCACAGATACGCAGTATTTT	CASSLETGGISTDTQYF
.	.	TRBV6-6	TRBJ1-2	TGTGCCAGCAGTTACCCGGGAGATAGGGTACACACCTTC	CASSYPGDRVHTF
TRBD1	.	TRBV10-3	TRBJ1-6	TGTGCCATCAGTGACAGGGGGAGCTCCTATAATTCACCCCTCCACTTT	CAISDRGSSYNSPLHF
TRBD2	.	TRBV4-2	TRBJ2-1	TGTGCCAGCAGCCAAGACCGGACTAGCGGGGAGATTAATGAGCAGTTCTTC	CASSQDRTSGEINEQFF
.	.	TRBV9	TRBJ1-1	TGTGCCAGCAGCCCCCCCGCGGGGTACACTGAAGCTTTCTTT	CASSPPAGYTEAFF
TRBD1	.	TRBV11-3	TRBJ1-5	TGTGCCAGCAGCTTGGAGAACAGGGGGAGGCATCAGCCCCAGCATTTT	CASSLENRGRHQPQHF